The 32 T cell receptor beta chains below were found in one sample sequenced in a study of T cell responses to AZD1222 COVID-19 vaccine. Assay: immunoSEQ multiplex PCR; the TCRdb copy retains only in-frame clones and omits some. The sample lists about 120,000 clones, around nine tenths occurring once. This specimen consisted of peripheral blood, obtained on day 0 of AZD1222 vaccination. The receptors originated from an adult in good health.

The V gene is TRBV30, the J gene TRBJ1-6; D call uncertain. Trimming pared 4 bases from V and 7 bases from J, leaving 17 bases between. Looked up from germline, CDR1 is GTSNPN and CDR2 is SVGIG (reference sequence). The CDR3 is made up of 15 amino acids. CDR3 nucleotide sequence: TGTGCCTGGACAATATTCGGCAGTAAGAATTCACCCCTCCACTTT. Its translation is CAWTIFGSKNSPLHF.

J is TRBJ2-5 and V is TRBV5-1, with D unresolved. The CDR3 is 13 amino acids. The V gene's germline CDR1 is SGHRS and CDR2 YFSETQ. The V gene lost 7 bases and the J gene lost 1 base, with 11 bases spanning the gap. The DNA for the CDR3 is TGCGCCAGCCACGACGGGCTCCAAGAGACCCAGTACTTC. Translated: CASHDGLQETQYF. The full variable domain, with the rest looked up from reference TRBV5-1 and TRBJ2-5, is KAGVTQTPRYLIKTRGQQVTLSCSPISGHRSVSWYQQTPGQGLQFLFEYFSETQRNKGNFPGRFSGRQFSNSRSEMNVSTLELGDSALYLCASHDGLQETQYFGPGTRLLVL.

The rearrangement links TRBV18 to TRBJ2-7, with D perhaps TRBD1 (6 bases). Germline V CDR1 and CDR2: KGHSH, LQKENI. This CDR3 is 14 amino acids long. Trimming left V 4 bases short and J 4 bases short, with 14 bases between. CDR3 sequence: CASSLAGASYEQYF. CDR3 bases: TGTGCCAGCTCACTCGCAGGGGCTTCTTACGAGCAGTACTTC.

The chain recombines TRBV9 with TRBJ2-5, with D tentatively TRBD2 (7 bases). Germline CDR1 is SGDLS and CDR2 is YYNGEE. Trimming shortened V by 4 bases and J by 0 bases, and 13 bases separated the two germline ends. The CDR3 contains 15 residues. The CDR3 region has the DNA TGTGCCAGCAGCCCTAGGGGGGGAAACCAAGAGACCCAGTACTTC. It translates to CASSPRGGNQETQYF.

J is TRBJ1-5 and V is TRBV19; possibly TRBD1 for D (6 bases). This CDR3 has 15 residues. Germline CDR1 reads LNHDA; CDR2 reads SQIVND (reference sequence). Trimming removed 5 bases from V and 3 bases from J, with 14 bases in between. For the CDR3, the DNA is TGTGCCAGTAGTTCGGGGGGCTGGGCCAATCAGCCCCAGCATTTT. This gives the protein CASSSGGWANQPQHF.

The genes are TRBV12-3 or TRBV12-4 and TRBJ2-7, with D hard to call. The V gene lost 6 bases and the J gene lost 3 bases, with 12 bases spanning the gap. This CDR3 region has 13 residues. The CDR3 reads CASSPGRIYEQYF. CDR3 nucleotide sequence: TGTGCCAGCAGCCCCGGACGGATCTACGAGCAGTACTTC.

The chain employs TRBV4-1 and TRBJ2-1; D is unclear. Germline V lookup: CDR1 MGHRA, CDR2 YSYEKL. Trimming removed 2 bases at V and 0 bases at J, with 17 bases between. This CDR3 is 18 amino acids long. This CDR3 reads CASSQLGPDTSSYNEQFF. The CDR3 coding sequence is TGCGCCAGCAGCCAACTTGGTCCTGACACGAGCTCCTACAATGAGCAGTTCTTC.

The chain couples TRBV30 to TRBJ1-4; D remains unclear. The germline gives CDR1 GTSNPN, CDR2 SVGIG (reference sequence). The CDR3 contains 11 residues. The V and J ends lost 1 base and 10 bases respectively, with 7 bases between them. CDR3 in DNA: TGTGCCTGGAGTGGGCGGGGAAAACTGTTTTTT. Its translation is CAWSGRGKLFF.

The V gene is TRBV6-5, the J gene TRBJ2-3; 7 nucleotides agree with TRBD1. Germline V gene data show CDR1 as MNHEY and CDR2 as SVGAGI. The CDR3 totals 14 residues. The V gene end was trimmed by 6 bases and the J gene end by 0 bases; junction bases not matched to a gene: 3. In DNA form, the CDR3 reads TGTGCCAGCAGAACAGGGGAAAGCACAGATACGCAGTATTTT. This encodes CASRTGESTDTQYF.

This clone has a single count. The chain combines TRBV19 with TRBJ1-5; D is perhaps TRBD1 (6 bases). Trimming took off 4 bases at V and 0 bases at J, with 13 bases between the two ends. The CDR3 spans 16 residues. Per germline, CDR1 LNHDA and CDR2 SQIVND (reference sequence). DNA of the CDR3: TGTGCCAGTAGTAGAAGGACAGACCATAGCAATCAGCCCCAGCATTTT. Translating gives CASSRRTDHSNQPQHF. Filled out from reference TRBV19 and TRBJ1-5, the complete variable domain reads DGGITQSPKYLFRKEGQNVTLSCEQNLNHDAMYWYRQDPGQGLRLIYYSQIVNDFQKGDIAEGYSVSREKKESFPLTVTSAQKNPTAFYLCASSRRTDHSNQPQHFGDGTRLSIL.

The J gene is TRBJ1-2, the V gene TRBV27; D not resolved. The germline CDR1 and CDR2 sequences are MNHEY and SMNVEV (reference sequence). The CDR3 totals 14 residues. Trimming shortened V by 5 bases and J by 4 bases, and 14 bases separated the two germline ends. This CDR3 reads CASSPQDGPYGYTF. For the CDR3, the DNA is TGTGCCAGCAGTCCTCAGGACGGGCCCTATGGCTACACCTTC.

The chain links TRBV21-1 to TRBJ1-6. TRBV21-1 is flagged as a pseudogene. The CDR3 is 16 amino acids. CDR3 in DNA: TGTGCCAGCAGCTTCCCGTATAGCCGCGCGAATTCACCCCTCCACTTT. Translating it yields CASSFPYSRANSPLHF.

The J gene is TRBJ2-7, the V gene TRBV27, with 7 positions matching TRBD1. J was trimmed by 5 bases and V by 7 bases; bases with no gene match: 8. The CDR3 is made up of 13 amino acids. CDR1 is MNHEY, CDR2 SMNVEV, per germline (reference sequence). The DNA for the CDR3 is TGTGCCAGCATGAGGGGGCAGTCCCACGAGCAGTACTTC. Its protein product is CASMRGQSHEQYF.

The chain couples TRBV19 to TRBJ2-3; D is perhaps TRBD1 (7 bases). CDR3 length equals 16 residues. CDR1 and CDR2 (germline): LNHDA, SQIVND (reference sequence). Deletions cut 3 bases from V and 4 bases from J, with 17 bases between. CDR3 amino acids: CASSMELQGRSDTQYF. For the CDR3, the DNA is TGTGCCAGTAGTATGGAGCTACAGGGGAGGTCAGATACGCAGTATTTT.

The chain carries TRBV9 and TRBJ2-2; D gene ambiguous. The germline V and J ends were trimmed by 0 bases and 7 bases, with 10 bases remaining between them. The CDR3 sequence is 14 residues long. The V gene's germline CDR1 is SGDLS and CDR2 YYNGEE. For the CDR3, the DNA is TGTGCCAGCAGCGTAGCTCAGGATATCGGGGAGCTGTTTTTT. It is translated as CASSVAQDIGELFF.

The V gene is TRBV10-3, the J gene TRBJ2-5, with unresolved D. The CDR3 totals 15 residues. Trimming removed 0 bases from V and 5 bases from J, with 13 bases in between. The germline V gene has CDR1 ENHRY and CDR2 SYGVKD. This CDR3 reads CAISESKGSSETQYF. Written as DNA, the CDR3 is TGTGCCATCAGTGAGTCGAAGGGAAGTTCGGAGACCCAGTACTTC.

The chain carries TRBV6-6 and TRBJ1-6, with 11 bases aligning to TRBD1. Germline-derived CDR1 and CDR2 are MNHNY and SVGAGI (reference sequence). The trim removed 8 bases at V and 11 bases at J, leaving 8 bases unmatched. The CDR3 loop spans 14 amino acids. The CDR3 coding sequence is TGTGCCAGCTCCGGGACAGGGGGTTTTCCACCCCTCCACTTT. As protein: CASSGTGGFPPLHF.

This sequence joins TRBV5-5 and TRBJ2-7; D call uncertain. Trimming cost V 0 bases and J 0 bases, with 7 bases left between them. The CDR3 consists of 14 residues. CDR1 is SGHKS, CDR2 YYEKEE, per germline (reference sequence). The CDR3 region is CASSLEYSSYEQYF. In DNA, the CDR3 is TGTGCCAGCAGCTTGGAGTACAGCTCCTACGAGCAGTACTTC.

The rearrangement links TRBV5-1 to TRBJ1-6; D gene ambiguous. The CDR3 has 13 amino acids. The V gene's germline CDR1 is SGHRS and CDR2 YFSETQ. The V gene lost 4 bases and the J gene lost 6 bases, with 8 bases spanning the gap. The CDR3 loop reads CASSGGSNSPLHF. The CDR3 DNA is TGCGCCAGCAGCGGCGGGAGTAATTCACCCCTCCACTTT.

This chain links TRBV7-9 with TRBJ1-1, with D perhaps TRBD1 (6 bases). The CDR3 extends over 13 amino acids. The V gene's germline CDR1 is SEHNR and CDR2 FQNEAQ (reference sequence). V lost 7 bases and J lost 3, with 12 bases in between. Written as DNA, the CDR3 is TGTGCCAGCAAAGGGGGAGGGGACACTGAAGCTTTCTTT. This gives the protein CASKGGGDTEAFF.

CDR3 coding DNA: TGTGCCAGCAGCTCGCATCAGAACACTGAAGCTTTCTTT. Translation: CASSSHQNTEAFF. The chain has TRBV7-3 and TRBJ1-1; D unclear. V was pared by 4 bases and J by 1 base, with 7 bases between. The CDR3 is 13 amino acids. Per germline, CDR1 SGHTA and CDR2 FQGTGA.

The V and J genes are TRBV11-2 and TRBJ1-1; 7 bases line up with TRBD1. The CDR3 covers 14 residues. J gave up 4 bases and V 4 bases, and 6 bases lay outside the gene matches. The germline CDR1 and CDR2 sequences are SGHAT and FQNNGV. The CDR3 bases are TGTGCCAGCAGCTCTTACAGGGGACCCACTGAAGCTTTCTTT. It translates to CASSSYRGPTEAFF.

This chain uses TRBV2 with TRBJ2-5, with 10 bases fitting TRBD1. This CDR3 contains 15 residues. V trimming: 6 bases; J trimming: 5 bases; junction bases outside the gene matches: 9. Germline CDR1 is SNHLY and CDR2 is FYNNEI. The CDR3 region is CASSRQGATGETQYF. The CDR3 DNA reads TGTGCCAGCAGCCGACAGGGGGCGACGGGGGAGACCCAGTACTTC. The variable domain in full, completed from reference TRBV2 and TRBJ2-5, reads EPEVTQTPSHQVTQMGQEVILRCVPISNHLYFYWYRQILGQKVEFLVSFYNNEISEKSEIFDDQFSVERPDGSNFTLKIRSTKLEDSAMYFCASSRQGATGETQYFGPGTRLLVL.

This clone was picked up a small number of times. This rearrangement joins TRBV7-8 to TRBJ2-7; no reliable D call. This CDR3 region has 16 residues. Germline CDR1 and CDR2: SGHVS and FQNEAQ. Trimming shortened V by 2 bases and J by 0 bases, and 14 bases separated the two germline ends. The CDR3 loop is CASSLRAVSLSYEQYF. The CDR3 region has the DNA TGTGCCAGCAGCTTAAGGGCGGTAAGCCTCTCCTACGAGCAGTACTTC.

V and J are TRBV19 and TRBJ1-3; no clear D gene. Germline values: CDR1 LNHDA, CDR2 SQIVND (reference sequence). The germline V and J ends were trimmed by 4 bases and 0 bases, with 10 bases remaining between them. The CDR3 covers 15 residues. In DNA form, the CDR3 reads TGTGCCAGTAGTAAGGAGGCTGCCTCTGGAAACACCATATATTTT. The encoded protein is CASSKEAASGNTIYF.

The chain uses TRBV19 and TRBJ1-1; unclear D gene. This CDR3 has 16 amino acids. Trimming pared 4 bases from V and 1 base from J, leaving 16 bases between. Germline loops: CDR1 LNHDA, CDR2 SQIVND (reference sequence). CDR3: CASSKGRKNPNTEAFF. CDR3 nucleotides: TGTGCCAGTAGTAAGGGCAGGAAGAACCCGAACACTGAAGCTTTCTTT.

V usage is TRBV10-3 and J usage is TRBJ1-3; D gene unclear. V was pared by 5 bases and J by 4 bases, with 12 bases between. Germline V gene lookup returns CDR1 ENHRY and CDR2 SYGVKD. The CDR3 runs 14 residues. CDR3 residues: CAISSASRGNTIYF. DNA of the CDR3: TGTGCCATCAGTTCCGCGTCGCGAGGAAACACCATATATTTT.

J is TRBJ1-2 and V is TRBV6-5; D remains unclear. Germline V gene lookup returns CDR1 MNHEY and CDR2 SVGAGI. The germline V and J ends were trimmed by 2 bases and 4 bases, with 8 bases remaining between them. This CDR3 has 13 residues. The CDR3 reads CASSYQASYGYTF. The CDR3 nucleotides read TGTGCCAGCAGTTACCAGGCGTCCTATGGCTACACCTTC.

In this sample, this clone turned up once. This rearrangement joins TRBV27 to TRBJ2-1; TRBD1 agrees at 7 bases. After removal of 5 bases from V and 1 base from J, the junction contained 2 bases not matched to a gene. Germline assignment: CDR1 MNHEY and CDR2 SMNVEV (reference sequence). This CDR3 contains 14 residues. CDR3 amino acids: CASSLQGSYNEQFF. The CDR3 DNA is TGTGCCAGCAGTCTACAGGGGTCCTACAATGAGCAGTTCTTC.

V is TRBV3-1 (or the pseudogene TRBV3-2) and J is TRBJ1-1, with D perhaps TRBD1 (5 bases). Germline V CDR1 and CDR2: LGHDT, YNNKEL (reference sequence). V lost 1 base and J lost 1, with 13 bases in between. This CDR3 is built from 16 residues. This CDR3 is CASSQGRGFPNTEAFF. The CDR3 region has the DNA TGTGCCAGCAGCCAAGGACGGGGGTTCCCGAACACTGAAGCTTTCTTT.

J is TRBJ2-1 and V is TRBV5-1; D is undetermined. This CDR3 spans 15 amino acids. The germline V gene has CDR1 SGHRS and CDR2 YFSETQ. The ends were cut back, 0 bases at V and 4 bases at J, with 11 bases in the middle. The chain's CDR3 is CASSLGENPYNEQFF. The CDR3 bases are TGCGCCAGCAGCTTGGGCGAAAACCCTTACAATGAGCAGTTCTTC.

The V and J genes are TRBV2 and TRBJ2-4, with D possibly TRBD1 on 6 matching bases. The CDR3 length is 15 residues. Trimming pared 5 bases from V and 3 bases from J, leaving 14 bases between. Per the germline V gene, CDR1 is SNHLY and CDR2 is FYNNEI. This CDR3 reads CASSSGDMDKNIQYF. In DNA, the CDR3 is TGTGCCAGCAGTTCTGGGGACATGGACAAAAACATTCAGTACTTC. The whole variable domain, remainder taken from reference TRBV2 and TRBJ2-4, is EPEVTQTPSHQVTQMGQEVILRCVPISNHLYFYWYRQILGQKVEFLVSFYNNEISEKSEIFDDQFSVERPDGSNFTLKIRSTKLEDSAMYFCASSSGDMDKNIQYFGAGTRLSVL.